This is a list of T cell receptor beta chains from one sample in a study of blood T cell repertoires in COVID-19. The method was immunoSEQ multiplex PCR; TCRdb's version includes in-frame clones alone and lacks a portion of them. The profile shows under 450,000 clones, about 89% of them singletons. Sequences were obtained from PBMCs or T cells enriched from blood (not recorded which). The receptors shown here come from a man aged 30-40 years who had recovered from COVID-19. Both conserved end residues are part of each CDR3. D genes are given only for firm matches. A clone size is listed for some rows: how often the clone was seen (once, few, many), or a class if it is expanded.

j_call v_call d_call clone_size cdr3_aa cdr3_nt
TRBJ2-3 TRBV7-9 TRBD1 once CAGEGGTGRGTQYF TGTGCCGGAGAAGGCGGGACAGGGAGGGGTACGCAGTATTTT
TRBJ1-1 TRBV9 . . CASSVGGAGTEAFF TGTGCCAGCAGCGTAGGGGGCGCAGGCACTGAAGCTTTCTTT
TRBJ2-7 TRBV3-1/TRBV3-2 TRBD2 once CASSHGGGVRYEQYF TGTGCCAGCAGCCATGGTGGGGGGGTACGTTACGAGCAGTACTTC
TRBJ2-1 TRBV10-2 . . CASKDRVGRGSYNEQFF TGCGCCAGCAAGGACCGGGTGGGCAGGGGCTCCTACAATGAGCAGTTCTTC
TRBJ2-7 TRBV4-3 TRBD1 . CASSPSGTGEVYEQYF TGCGCCAGCAGCCCATCCGGGACAGGGGAAGTATACGAGCAGTACTTC
TRBJ1-1 TRBV20-1 . . CSASGREENTEAFF TGCAGTGCTAGTGGCAGGGAAGAGAACACTGAAGCTTTCTTT
TRBJ2-1 TRBV12-5 TRBD1 . CASGLAGQAYNEQFF TGTGCTAGTGGTTTGGCCGGACAGGCATACAATGAGCAGTTCTTC
TRBJ1-1 TRBV5-1 TRBD1 . CASSPKTGVNTEAFF TGCGCCAGCAGCCCGAAGACAGGGGTGAACACTGAAGCTTTCTTT
TRBJ2-7 TRBV5-1 . few CASSLAQAGSYEQYF TGCGCCAGCAGCTTGGCCCAGGCGGGCTCTTACGAGCAGTACTTC
TRBJ1-1 TRBV5-8 . . CASKRQMNTEAFF TGTGCCAGCAAAAGACAAATGAACACTGAAGCTTTCTTT
TRBJ1-4 TRBV19 TRBD1 few CASSPWTGRITTNEKLFF TGTGCCAGTAGTCCCTGGACAGGGCGGATTACAACTAATGAAAAACTGTTTTTT
TRBJ2-3 TRBV27 TRBD2 once CASSPPTSVTDTQYF TGTGCCAGCAGTCCCCCAACTAGCGTCACAGATACGCAGTATTTT
TRBJ2-3 TRBV7-6 TRBD2 . CASSLGAGVNTDTQYF TGTGCCAGCAGCTTAGGCGCGGGGGTTAACACAGATACGCAGTATTTT
TRBJ2-5 TRBV29-1 TRBD1 . CSVVPGTVAYQETQYF TGCAGCGTTGTGCCAGGGACAGTAGCGTACCAAGAGACCCAGTACTTC
TRBJ1-2 TRBV4-1 TRBD1 . CASSQSGTGTYGYTF TGCGCCAGCAGCCAATCCGGGACAGGGACCTATGGCTACACCTTC
TRBJ1-5 TRBV7-9 TRBD1 . CASSGDRAWEPQHF TGTGCCAGCAGCGGGGACAGGGCGTGGGAGCCCCAGCATTTT
TRBJ1-6 TRBV6-4 . few CASRSEGGSSDSPLHF TGTGCCAGCAGATCCGAGGGGGGGAGTAGTGATTCACCCCTCCACTTT
TRBJ2-7 TRBV12-3/TRBV12-4 . . CASSWAYEQYF TGTGCCAGCAGCTGGGCATACGAGCAGTACTTC
TRBJ2-7 TRBV28 . . CASNPGVHEQYF TGTGCCAGCAACCCAGGGGTCCACGAGCAGTACTTC
TRBJ1-4 TRBV6-6 . . CASNQGGGEKLFF TGTGCCAGCAATCAGGGCGGGGGTGAAAAACTGTTTTTT
TRBJ2-2 TRBV5-4 TRBD2 few CASSLVLAGTGELFF TGTGCCAGCAGCTTGGTCCTAGCGGGGACCGGGGAGCTGTTTTTT
TRBJ1-1 TRBV12-3/TRBV12-4 . . CASSLGARTEAFF TGTGCCAGCAGTTTAGGGGCGCGAACTGAAGCTTTCTTT
TRBJ1-6 TRBV18 . . CASSPQSRSSYNSPLHF TGTGCCAGCTCACCACAAAGTAGGAGCTCCTATAATTCACCCCTCCACTTT
TRBJ2-3 TRBV7-9 TRBD2 . CASSPRTSGFLTDTQYF TGTGCCAGCAGCCCTAGAACTAGCGGGTTTCTCACAGATACGCAGTATTTT
TRBJ2-5 TRBV5-1 TRBD2 . CASSFDLRGQETQYF TGCGCCAGCAGCTTTGATTTGCGGGGGCAAGAGACCCAGTACTTC
TRBJ1-1 TRBV5-1 . . CASSLFGGQGNTEAFF TGCGCCAGCAGCTTATTCGGGGGGCAGGGAAACACTGAAGCTTTCTTT
TRBJ2-7 TRBV6-1 . . CASSDPGLTYEQYF TGTGCCAGCAGTGACCCGGGACTCACCTACGAGCAGTACTTC
TRBJ1-4 TRBV5-1 . . CASSPGQTTEKLFF TGCGCCAGCAGCCCCGGACAGACCACGGAAAAACTGTTTTTT
TRBJ1-1 TRBV7-9 . . CASSFAGNTEAFF TGTGCCAGCAGCTTTGCAGGGAACACTGAAGCTTTCTTT
TRBJ1-2 TRBV2 . . CAIGTLTNYGYTF TGTGCCATTGGGACACTTACTAACTATGGCTACACCTTC
TRBJ2-7 TRBV27 . . CASSLSIEDYEQYF TGTGCCAGCAGTTTATCGATAGAAGACTACGAGCAGTACTTC
TRBJ1-5 TRBV20-1 TRBD1 . CSAGDRGLQPQHF TGCAGTGCTGGTGACAGGGGGCTTCAGCCCCAGCATTTT
TRBJ2-3 TRBV4-1 TRBD1 . CASSQDGDRPPGTDTQYF TGCGCCAGCAGCCAAGATGGGGACAGGCCTCCAGGCACAGATACGCAGTATTTT
TRBJ1-4 TRBV30 TRBD1 . CAWWSGTGNEKLFF TGTGCCTGGTGGTCCGGGACAGGGAATGAAAAACTGTTTTTT
TRBJ2-1 TRBV11-1 . . CASSASVMNEQFF TGTGCCAGCAGCGCTAGCGTGATGAATGAGCAGTTCTTC
TRBJ2-2 TRBV5-5 TRBD1 . CASRSGTVNTGELFF TGTGCCAGCAGATCCGGGACAGTGAACACCGGGGAGCTGTTTTTT
TRBJ1-5 TRBV12-5 TRBD1 . CASGPGTGHQPQHF TGTGCTAGTGGTCCCGGGACAGGGCATCAGCCCCAGCATTTT
TRBJ1-1 TRBV2 . . CARNGGLNTEAFF TGTGCCCGAAACGGGGGGCTGAACACTGAAGCTTTCTTT
TRBJ1-2 TRBV18 . . CASSPAGGVNNGYTF TGTGCCAGCTCACCGGCGGGAGGGGTAAACAACGGCTACACCTTC
TRBJ2-7 TRBV27 TRBD1 . CASSAIPGGQASREQYF TGTGCCAGCAGTGCTATCCCCGGGGGACAGGCGTCTCGGGAGCAGTACTTC
TRBJ2-7 TRBV6-4 . once CASSVAGNGPYEQYF TGTGCCAGCAGTGTGGCAGGGAACGGTCCCTACGAGCAGTACTTC
TRBJ2-7 TRBV5-4 TRBD2 . CASSLGASGGSYEQYF TGTGCCAGCAGCTTGGGGGCTAGCGGGGGATCCTACGAGCAGTACTTC